These T cell receptor beta chains were read from a single sample in a study of blood T cell repertoires in COVID-19. Assay used: immunoSEQ multiplex PCR; TCRdb lists only in-frame clones, some missing. The table lists some 200,000 clones, 88% of them singletons. Sequencing was carried out using peripheral blood. The receptor set was obtained from a man between 65 and 80 years old with acute or convalescent COVID-19. The CDR3 runs from the conserved cysteine through the conserved F or W. D genes are given only for firm matches. A row's size may be missing; if present it is once, few, many or a size class.

v_gene	d_gene	abundance	j_gene	CDR3nt	CDR3aa
TRBV20-1	NA	NA	TRBJ1-1	TGCAGTGCTAGTCCAGGGTTCGGTTCAGCTTTCTTT	CSASPGFGSAFF
TRBV6-5	TRBD1	once	TRBJ2-5	TGTGCCAGCAGTTATACAGGGGTCCAAGAGACCCAGTACTTC	CASSYTGVQETQYF
TRBV5-1	TRBD2	NA	TRBJ2-1	TGCGCCAGCAGCCTGAGAGCGGGAGGGTCGGTTAATGAGCAGTTCTTC	CASSLRAGGSVNEQFF
TRBV4-1	TRBD1	NA	TRBJ2-3	TGCGCCAGCAGCCAAGGTGGCACAGGGGGAGATACGCAGTATTTT	CASSQGGTGGDTQYF
TRBV5-1	NA	NA	TRBJ1-5	TGCGCCAGCAGCTTCCGGCCTACAGGGACGGGAAGCAATCAGCCCCAGCATTTT	CASSFRPTGTGSNQPQHF
TRBV24-1	TRBD2	NA	TRBJ2-1	TGTGCCACCAGTGATTCGGGACTAGCGTTCAATGAGCAGTTCTTC	CATSDSGLAFNEQFF
TRBV10-3	NA	NA	TRBJ2-1	TGTGCCATCAGAGCCATGGGAGGGGGCAATGAGCAGTTCTTC	CAIRAMGGGNEQFF
TRBV7-9	NA	NA	TRBJ1-1	TGTGCCAGCAGCCCAGGGGAGCCGAACACTGAAGCTTTCTTT	CASSPGEPNTEAFF
TRBV28	TRBD2	NA	TRBJ2-7	TGTGCCAGCAGCCGCGGGGGTAGCTCCTACGAGCAGTACTTC	CASSRGGSSYEQYF
TRBV5-4	NA	NA	TRBJ2-1	TGTGCCAGCAGCCCTCAGGGTTCCCCTTACAATGAGCAGTTCTTC	CASSPQGSPYNEQFF
TRBV29-1	TRBD1	NA	TRBJ1-2	TGCAGCGTTGCGACAGGGTTTGACTATGGCTACACCTTC	CSVATGFDYGYTF
TRBV5-1	TRBD1	NA	TRBJ2-1	TGCGCCAGTCGACAGGGATCCAATGAGCAGTTCTTC	CASRQGSNEQFF
TRBV4-1	NA	NA	TRBJ2-5	TGCGCCAGCAGCCTACGCGGAGTAGCGGTGGGAAAAGAGACCCAGTACTTC	CASSLRGVAVGKETQYF
TRBV6-4	TRBD1	few	TRBJ2-1	TGTGCCAGCAGTGACTCAGACAGGGGGCCCTACAATGAGCAGTTCTTC	CASSDSDRGPYNEQFF
TRBV5-4	TRBD1	NA	TRBJ2-7	TGTGCCAGCAGCGCGTGGGACAGGGGGCTTTCCGAGCAGTACTTC	CASSAWDRGLSEQYF
TRBV19	NA	NA	TRBJ1-1	TGTGCCAGTAGTCCACAGGTGAACACTGAAGCTTTCTTT	CASSPQVNTEAFF
TRBV11-3	NA	NA	TRBJ1-1	TGTGCCAGCAGCTTTTCACAGAACACTGAAGCTTTCTTT	CASSFSQNTEAFF
TRBV5-4	TRBD1	NA	TRBJ1-1	TGTGCCAGCAGCTTCGGACAGGGGTGGGCCGTAAACACTGAAGCTTTCTTT	CASSFGQGWAVNTEAFF
TRBV5-6	NA	NA	TRBJ2-1	TGTGCCAGCAGCTTGCCTGGTGGGGCCCGCGGGCAGTTCTTC	CASSLPGGARGQFF
TRBV25-1	TRBD1	NA	TRBJ2-2	TGTGCCAGCAGGCCAAGACAGGGGGTCACCGGGGAGCTGTTTTTT	CASRPRQGVTGELFF
TRBV11-1	TRBD2	NA	TRBJ2-1	TGTGCCAGCAGCTTGCAGGGTCTGACGGGGGGCAATGAGCAGTTCTTC	CASSLQGLTGGNEQFF
TRBV5-4	NA	NA	TRBJ2-5	TGTGCCAGCAGCTTGGCTAGCGTGGCGGAGACCCAGTACTTC	CASSLASVAETQYF
TRBV6-1	NA	NA	TRBJ1-5	TGTGCCAGCAGTGAACAGGGATTGAGCAATCAGCCCCAGCATTTT	CASSEQGLSNQPQHF
TRBV4-2	NA	NA	TRBJ2-7	TGTGCCAGCAGCCAAGATAGGACGGGGGAGCAGTACTTC	CASSQDRTGEQYF
TRBV19	TRBD1	NA	TRBJ2-7	TGTGCCAGTAGTATCGGGACAGGGGAATTCTACGAGCAGTACTTC	CASSIGTGEFYEQYF
TRBV28	NA	NA	TRBJ1-5	TGTGCCAGCAGTATTCCGGAGGACGGCGGCAATCAGCCCCAGCATTTT	CASSIPEDGGNQPQHF
TRBV19	TRBD1	NA	TRBJ2-5	TGTGCCAGTAGTATGAACAGGGGAACGGGAGAGACCCAGTACTTC	CASSMNRGTGETQYF
TRBV5-1	NA	NA	TRBJ1-1	TGCGCCAGCACCCCGCCGGGGAGGAACACTGAAGCTTTCTTT	CASTPPGRNTEAFF
TRBV6-5	NA	NA	TRBJ1-5	TGTGCCAGCAGACACCAGGGTGGGGGCAATCAGCCCCAGCATTTT	CASRHQGGGNQPQHF
TRBV29-1	TRBD1	NA	TRBJ2-2	TGCAGCGTTGACAGGGGGCTTACCGGGGAGCTGTTTTTT	CSVDRGLTGELFF
TRBV18	TRBD1	NA	TRBJ1-1	TGTGCCAGCTCACGGAGGACAGGTGCGGAGTCTGAAGCTTTCTTT	CASSRRTGAESEAFF
TRBV7-9	TRBD2	once	TRBJ2-7	TGTGCCAGCAGCTTATCCGCTAGCGGGTGGGAGGGCGAGCAGTACTTC	CASSLSASGWEGEQYF
TRBV6-1	TRBD1	NA	TRBJ1-5	TGTGCCAGCAGTGAACAAGGGGGCTATAATCAGCCCCAGCATTTT	CASSEQGGYNQPQHF
TRBV3-1/TRBV3-2	NA	NA	TRBJ2-2	TGTGCCAGCAGCCACCCACCCGGGGGTTCCTGTAACACCGGGGAGCTGTTTTTT	CASSHPPGGSCNTGELFF
TRBV11-1	NA	NA	TRBJ2-7	TGTGCCAGCAGCCCCCCCGCCCACTCAAAGCAGTACTTC	CASSPPAHSKQYF
TRBV7-2	TRBD2	NA	TRBJ2-5	TGTGCCAGCAGTCGGGGGGGACGCCAAGAGACCCAGTACTTC	CASSRGGRQETQYF
TRBV27	TRBD2	NA	TRBJ2-1	TGTGCCAGCCGGGCCGGGGGGTCCAATGAGCAGTTCTTC	CASRAGGSNEQFF
TRBV10-3	NA	NA	TRBJ1-5	TGTGCCATCAGTGAGTCAGGACAACTCGGGCAGCCCCAGCATTTT	CAISESGQLGQPQHF
TRBV3-1/TRBV3-2	NA	NA	TRBJ1-4	TGTGCCAGCAGCCAAGATTCGTATGAAAAACTGTTTTTT	CASSQDSYEKLFF
TRBV27	TRBD1	once	TRBJ1-5	TGTGCCAGCAGTTTAGGGACAGGGAATCAGCCCCAGCATTTT	CASSLGTGNQPQHF
TRBV29-1	TRBD1	NA	TRBJ1-5	TGCAGCGTAGGGACAGGGAACCAGCCCCAGCATTTT	CSVGTGNQPQHF
TRBV28	TRBD2	NA	TRBJ2-7	TGTGCCGGGGGAGGGCCCTACGAGCAGTACTTC	CAGGGPYEQYF
TRBV5-6	TRBD1	NA	TRBJ2-7	TGTGCCAGCAGCGGGGACAGGGGCTCCTACGAGCAGTACTTC	CASSGDRGSYEQYF
TRBV2	NA	NA	TRBJ2-7	TGTGCCAGCAGTCAGGGAGGGGGTCCCGGGGAGCAGTACTTC	CASSQGGGPGEQYF
TRBV5-1	TRBD2	NA	TRBJ2-3	TGCGCCAGCAGCATTTGGACTAGCGGGAGTTCCGGAGATACGCAGTATTTT	CASSIWTSGSSGDTQYF
TRBV7-9	NA	NA	TRBJ1-4	TGTGCCAGCAGCTTAGGCGGAGTTTTCTTGAATGAAAAACTGTTTTTT	CASSLGGVFLNEKLFF
TRBV5-1	NA	NA	TRBJ1-2	TGCGCCAGCAGCTCAACCGCGGGGGGCTATGGCTACACCTTC	CASSSTAGGYGYTF
TRBV20-1	NA	few	TRBJ1-1	TGCAGTGCTGCTGAGGTTCCTGAAGCTTTCTTT	CSAAEVPEAFF
TRBV4-1	TRBD1	NA	TRBJ1-5	TGCGCCAGCAGCCAAGACCCGGGACAGGGGCTTGGGCGGCCCCAGCATTTT	CASSQDPGQGLGRPQHF
TRBV7-2	NA	NA	TRBJ2-3	TGTGCCAGCAGCCCGCGGACTTCTAGCACAGATACGCAGTATTTT	CASSPRTSSTDTQYF
TRBV28	TRBD1	NA	TRBJ1-5	TGTGCCAGCAGTTCCGCCGGGACAGGAAATCAGCCCCAGCATTTT	CASSSAGTGNQPQHF
TRBV25-1	NA	once	TRBJ1-3	TGTGCCAGCAGTGGAACAGGGTTCTCTGGAAACACCATATATTTT	CASSGTGFSGNTIYF
TRBV7-9	NA	NA	TRBJ2-1	TGTGCCAGCAGCTTAGGTTTCTCTTACAATGAGCAGTTCTTC	CASSLGFSYNEQFF